This T cell receptor (beta chain) derives from a study of naive and memory T cell subsets. An equimolar mix of two oligonucleotides served as the beta constant-region primer for TRBC1 and TRBC2. An oligonucleotide with the SP2 primer and a 12-nucleotide UMI was ligated to the cDNA 3' end. In TCRdb, the UMI-ligation and nested PCR reads were re-called with MiXCR into one record per CDR3 protein. The sample gives about 150,000 distinct CDR3 sequences, over 15% of which show up once; roughly 0.14% is in the top ten. Study-wide findings and caveats: In naive cells, over 85% of TCR sequences were seen only once.

With regard to this clonotype: What it recognizes is unknown.

This CDR3 has 15 residues. V lost 0 bases and J 0 bases, leaving 9 bases between the germline ends. Germline assignment: CDR1 SGHRS and CDR2 YFSETQ. The sample consisted of naive CD4+ T cells from blood. The chain links TRBV5-1 to TRBJ1-1; no clear D. This sequence originates from a human donor in good health. CDR3 DNA sequence: TGCGCCAGCAGCTTGGGTTACAAATTGAACACTGAAGCTTTCTTT. Its protein product is CASSLGYKLNTEAFF.